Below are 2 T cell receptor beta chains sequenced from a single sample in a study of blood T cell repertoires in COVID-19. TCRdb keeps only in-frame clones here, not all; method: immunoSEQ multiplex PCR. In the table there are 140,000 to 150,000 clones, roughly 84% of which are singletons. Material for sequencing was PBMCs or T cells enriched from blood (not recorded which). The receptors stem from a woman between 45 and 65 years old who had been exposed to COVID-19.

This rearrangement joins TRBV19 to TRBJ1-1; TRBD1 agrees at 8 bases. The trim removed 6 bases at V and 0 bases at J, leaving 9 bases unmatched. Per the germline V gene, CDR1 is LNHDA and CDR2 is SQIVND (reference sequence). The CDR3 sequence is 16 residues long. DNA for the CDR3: TGTGCCAGTAGCCCAGGGGGCCCTCCCTTGAACACTGAAGCTTTCTTT. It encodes CASSPGGPPLNTEAFF.

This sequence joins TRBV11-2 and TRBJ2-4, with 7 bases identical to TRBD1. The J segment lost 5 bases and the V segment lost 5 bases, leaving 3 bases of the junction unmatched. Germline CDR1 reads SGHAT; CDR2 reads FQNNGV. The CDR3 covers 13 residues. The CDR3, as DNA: TGTGCCAGCAGCCGGACAGGCCAAAACATTCAGTACTTC. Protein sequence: CASSRTGQNIQYF.